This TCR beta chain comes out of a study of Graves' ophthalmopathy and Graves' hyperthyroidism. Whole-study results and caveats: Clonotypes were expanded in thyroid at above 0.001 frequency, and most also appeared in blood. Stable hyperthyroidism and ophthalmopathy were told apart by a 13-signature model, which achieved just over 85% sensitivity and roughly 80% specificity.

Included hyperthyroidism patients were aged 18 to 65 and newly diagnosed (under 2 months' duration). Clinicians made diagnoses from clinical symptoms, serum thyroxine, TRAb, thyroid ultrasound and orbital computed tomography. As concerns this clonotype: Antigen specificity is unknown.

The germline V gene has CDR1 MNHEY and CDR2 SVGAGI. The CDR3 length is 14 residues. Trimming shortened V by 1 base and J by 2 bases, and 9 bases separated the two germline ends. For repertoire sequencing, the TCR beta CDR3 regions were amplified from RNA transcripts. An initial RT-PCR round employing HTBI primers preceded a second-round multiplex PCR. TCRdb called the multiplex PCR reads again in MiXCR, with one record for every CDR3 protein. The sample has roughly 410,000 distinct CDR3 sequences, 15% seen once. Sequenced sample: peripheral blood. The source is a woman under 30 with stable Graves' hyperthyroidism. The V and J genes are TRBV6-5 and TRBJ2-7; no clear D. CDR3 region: CASSYFPGPYEQYF. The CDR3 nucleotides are TGTGCCAGCAGTTACTTCCCTGGCCCCTACGAGCAGTACTTC.